The 16 T cell receptor beta chains below all came from one sample that was sequenced in a study of shared clonotypes between healthy human individuals. Method: immunoSEQ multiplex PCR; TCRdb's copy keeps in-frame clones and lacks some. Found here are roughly 500,000 clones, roughly 95% of them singletons; the top ten hold approximately 0.06%. The sample comprised naive CD4+ T cells sorted from blood. The subset was: CD45RA+ positively selected. Every receptor here comes from a woman aged 25 to 39 in good health.

CDR3 region: CASSLRVADSYEQYF. CDR3 DNA sequence: TGTGCCAGCAGTTTGAGGGTAGCCGACTCCTACGAGCAGTACTTC. The rearrangement joins TRBV28 to TRBJ2-7, with TRBD2 as a possible D gene (5 bases). From germline, CDR1 is MDHEN and CDR2 SYDVKM. CDR3 size: 15 residues. Trimming stripped 3 bases from V and 0 bases from J, with 12 bases between.

This clone was found once. The chain combines TRBV1 with TRBJ2-7; TRBD2 is taken as the D call from the table, unchecked against the DNA. TRBV1 is a listed pseudogene. The CDR3 covers 19 residues. The CDR3 DNA sequence: TGCACCAGCAGCCAGCAAACTCCGGTAGCGGCAGCCAAACCCTACGAGCAGTACTTC. Residues: CTSSQQTPVAAAKPYEQYF.

The genes are TRBV28 and TRBJ2-5, with 16 nucleotides matching TRBD2. The DNA end is a closer match to TRBJ2-7, so the J assignment may be wrong. Looked up from germline, CDR1 is MDHEN and CDR2 is SYDVKM. The CDR3 runs 16 residues. CDR3: CASPPGLAGGGYEQYF. In DNA form, the CDR3 reads TGTGCCAGCCCGCCGGGACTAGCGGGAGGGGGCTACGAGCAGTACTTC.

The V and J genes are TRBV29-1 and TRBJ2-6; D is perhaps TRBD1 (5 bases). The CDR3 is 14 amino acids. Germline V gene lookup returns CDR1 SQVTM and CDR2 ANQGSEA. Trimming cost V 6 bases and J 4 bases, with 13 bases left between them. The CDR3 coding sequence is TGCAGCGTCTCCTGGGGCTCGGGGGCCAACGTCCTGACTTTC. It specifies CSVSWGSGANVLTF.

This clone was found once. This sequence joins TRBV6-1 and TRBJ1-4, with no clear D. This CDR3 has 16 residues. CDR1 and CDR2 from the germline V gene are MNHNS and SASEGT. Trimming removed 2 bases at V and 6 bases at J, with 16 bases between. CDR3: CASSEYRVGRHEKLFF. The CDR3 bases are TGTGCCAGCAGTGAATATCGGGTGGGGAGACATGAAAAACTGTTTTTT.

The chain has TRBV4-1 and TRBJ2-1; D call uncertain. V dropped 1 base and J dropped 4 bases, with 14 bases sitting between them. The CDR3 loop spans 16 amino acids. Germline V gene sequence: CDR1 MGHRA, CDR2 YSYEKL. The CDR3 DNA reads TGCGCCAGCAGCCAAGCTTCCGTTGGTACGTACAATGAGCAGTTCTTC. Its protein is CASSQASVGTYNEQFF.

This chain joins TRBV7-9 and TRBJ2-7; D gene uncertain. There are 14 residues in the CDR3. Germline V CDR1 and CDR2: SEHNR, FQNEAQ (reference sequence). V was trimmed by 3 bases and J by 3 bases, leaving 12 bases between them. CDR3 amino acids: CASSFGDLRYEQYF. DNA for the CDR3: TGTGCCAGCAGCTTCGGAGACCTACGCTACGAGCAGTACTTC.

The rearrangement joins TRBV29-1 to TRBJ1-3; D is unclear. Germline assignment: CDR1 SQVTM and CDR2 ANQGSEA. Trimming cost V 6 bases and J 4 bases, with 7 bases left between them. The CDR3 is 11 amino acids. CDR3 nucleotide sequence: TGCAGCGTCCCGCAGGGAAACACCATATATTTT. Residues: CSVPQGNTIYF.

J is TRBJ2-7 and V is TRBV16; D is perhaps TRBD2 (6 bases). CDR3 length: 15 residues. Looked up from germline, CDR1 is KGHSY and CDR2 is FQNENV. V was cut by 2 bases and J by 7 bases, with 18 bases left in between. The CDR3 nucleotides are TGTGCCAGCAGCCAACAGGGTAGCGGCAACATGGAGCAGTACTTC. It encodes CASSQQGSGNMEQYF.

The rearrangement links TRBV27 to TRBJ1-4; D might be TRBD1 (6 bases). Trimming removed 6 bases from V and 8 bases from J, with 19 bases in between. Germline V gene data show CDR1 as MNHEY and CDR2 as SMNVEV (reference sequence). The CDR3 spans 15 residues. CDR3 sequence: CASSPVYRAIEKLFF. The CDR3 DNA follows: TGTGCCAGCAGCCCCGTTTACAGGGCGATAGAAAAACTGTTTTTT.

The chain's CDR3 is CASSVALFSTDTQYF. The CDR3 DNA reads TGTGCCAGCAGCGTAGCCCTCTTCAGCACAGATACGCAGTATTTT. This chain joins TRBV9 and TRBJ2-3; D gene ambiguous. The CDR3 is 15 residues long. Trimming left V 0 bases short and J 0 bases short, with 8 bases between. Germline V lookup: CDR1 SGDLS, CDR2 YYNGEE.

V is TRBV7-9 and J is TRBJ2-1; 8 bases match TRBD2. This CDR3 contains 15 residues. Per germline, CDR1 SEHNR and CDR2 FQNEAQ (reference sequence). After removal of 3 bases from V and 6 bases from J, the junction contained 7 bases not matched to a gene. The CDR3 protein is CASSLSSGDPNEQFF. The CDR3 bases are TGTGCCAGCAGCTTGAGTAGCGGGGACCCCAATGAGCAGTTCTTC. The complete variable domain, with remaining parts taken from reference TRBV7-9 and TRBJ2-1, reads DTGVSQNPRHKITKRGQNVTFRCDPISEHNRLYWYRQTLGQGPEFLTYFQNEAQLEKSRLLSDRFSAERPKGSFSTLEIQRTEQGDSAMYLCASSLSSGDPNEQFFGPGTRLTVL.

The chain carries TRBV10-3 and TRBJ1-5, with 8 bases matching TRBD1. The CDR3 length is 18 residues. V shed 0 bases and J 2 bases; nucleotides not matched to a gene: 9. Germline V gives CDR1 ENHRY, CDR2 SYGVKD. The CDR3 region is CAISESVQGGLGNQPQHF. As DNA, the CDR3 is TGTGCCATCAGTGAGTCGGTACAGGGGGGTTTGGGCAATCAGCCCCAGCATTTT.

The CDR3 DNA reads as TGTGCCAGCAGTGAACCGAGACAGGGGAATGGCTACACCTTC. It is translated as CASSEPRQGNGYTF. The rearrangement uses TRBV6-1 and TRBJ1-2, with TRBD1 matching over 8 bases. The CDR3 contains 14 residues. V shed 2 bases and J 6 bases; nucleotides not matched to a gene: 5. The germline CDR1 and CDR2 sequences are MNHNS and SASEGT.

Points on this clone: Other DNA sequences within the sample encode an identical CDR3. The chain links TRBV18 to TRBJ2-3, with D maybe TRBD1 (6 bases). Germline assignment: CDR1 KGHSH and CDR2 LQKENI. Trimming cost V 3 bases and J 3 bases, with 7 bases left between them. The CDR3 has 13 residues. The CDR3 DNA reads TGTGCCAGCTCACCGGGGACAACAGATACGCAGTATTTT. Residues: CASSPGTTDTQYF.

This sequence joins TRBV18 and TRBJ1-4; D is ambiguous. Trimming cost V 5 bases and J 6 bases, with 10 bases left between them. Germline V lookup: CDR1 KGHSH, CDR2 LQKENI. The CDR3 spans 13 residues. CDR3 in amino acids: CASSGRVDEKLFF. CDR3 nucleotide sequence: TGTGCCAGCTCAGGACGGGTGGATGAAAAACTGTTTTTT.